These 23 T cell receptor beta chains were all obtained from the same sample, sequenced in a study of cytomegalovirus exposure and HLA in healthy donors. In the PCR, 60 Vbeta and 13 Jbeta primers were used. The table came from immunoSEQ multiplex PCR; TCRdb's copy has only in-frame clones and leaves some out. The sample contains approximately 260,000 clones, 80% to 95% of which appear only once. The sequencing input was PBMCs. These receptors all stem from a girl aged 2-10 years in good health and CMV-seronegative.

This chain links TRBV6-1 with TRBJ2-1; weak D call: TRBD2 (6 bases). Germline assignment: CDR1 MNHNS and CDR2 SASEGT. CDR3 length equals 15 residues. V lost 6 bases and J lost 0, with 12 bases in between. The CDR3 DNA follows: TGTGCCAGCAGCGGCTACGGGGGCTCCTACAATGAGCAGTTCTTC. This encodes CASSGYGGSYNEQFF.

The V and J genes are TRBV5-1 and TRBJ2-3; 8 positions agree with TRBD2. V lost 2 bases and J lost 2; bases outside the gene matches: 4. The CDR3 spans 15 residues. Germline lookup yields CDR1 SGHRS and CDR2 YFSETQ. The CDR3 DNA sequence: TGCGCCAGCAGCTTCGCGGGGGGATACACAGATACGCAGTATTTT. Translation gives CASSFAGGYTDTQYF.

This clone was found once. The chain links TRBV27 to TRBJ2-1, with D tentatively TRBD1 (5 bases). From germline, CDR1 is MNHEY and CDR2 SMNVEV (reference sequence). The CDR3 is 15 residues long. Trimming took off 5 bases at V and 8 bases at J, with 19 bases between the two ends. CDR3 sequence (DNA): TGTGCCAGCAGTGCTCACGATCGACAGATTGATGAGCAGTTCTTC. Protein sequence: CASSAHDRQIDEQFF.

The chain uses TRBV14 and TRBJ2-3; 10 nucleotides line up with TRBD2. Trimming took 1 base from V and 2 from J; bases not matched to a gene: 9. The CDR3 is made up of 18 amino acids. Germline CDR1 is SGHDN and CDR2 is FVKESK. CDR3 amino acids: CASSQAGRTSGYTDTQYF. As DNA, the CDR3 is TGTGCCAGCAGCCAAGCCGGAAGGACTAGCGGCTACACAGATACGCAGTATTTT.

The rearrangement joins TRBV10-3 to TRBJ2-5, with TRBD2 matching over 11 bases. The CDR3 runs to 17 residues. CDR1 and CDR2 from the germline V gene are ENHRY and SYGVKD. The trim removed 10 bases at V and 1 base at J, leaving 14 bases unmatched. CDR3 sequence reads: CATKGGTSGPTQETQYF. CDR3 sequence (DNA): TGTGCCACGAAAGGAGGGACTAGCGGCCCGACCCAAGAGACCCAGTACTTC.

V usage is TRBV5-6 and J usage is TRBJ2-1; 13 nucleotides align to TRBD2. The V and J ends lost 4 bases and 8 bases, in that order; junction bases with no gene match: 12. CDR1 SGHDT and CDR2 YYEEEE come from the germline V gene. This CDR3 is 17 amino acids long. The CDR3: CASSRGTSGNPRDEQFF. The CDR3 DNA reads TGTGCCAGCAGCCGAGGGACTAGCGGGAACCCTAGGGATGAGCAGTTCTTC.

This rearrangement joins TRBV6-5 to TRBJ1-5; TRBD1 matches at 10 bases. V shed 6 bases, J shed 6 bases, and the junction held 5 bases outside the gene matches. CDR1 is MNHEY and CDR2 is SVGAGI in the germline V gene. There are 14 residues in the CDR3. The CDR3 DNA is TGTGCCAGCAGACGGACAGGGGGGGGTCAGCCCCAGCATTTT. Its translation: CASRRTGGGQPQHF.

A single count supports this clone. The V and J genes are TRBV5-1 and TRBJ2-1; the match to TRBD1 covers 7 bases. Germline CDR1 reads SGHRS; CDR2 reads YFSETQ. V lost 4 bases, J lost 3 bases, and 7 bases stayed unmatched. This CDR3 comprises 15 residues. The CDR3 loop reads CASSPGTVDYNEQFF. The CDR3 coding sequence is TGCGCCAGCAGCCCTGGGACAGTAGACTACAATGAGCAGTTCTTC.

The genes are TRBV13 and TRBJ2-7, with 9 bases that match TRBD2. The CDR3 covers 13 residues. Germline CDR1 PRHDT, CDR2 FYEKMQ (reference sequence). V shed 5 bases and J 4 bases; nucleotides not matched to a gene: 3. Here the CDR3 DNA reads TGTGCCAGCAGCCGCGGGGGGGCATACGAGCAGTACTTC. It codes for CASSRGGAYEQYF.

The chain recombines TRBV15 with TRBJ2-5; TRBD2 might be the D (5 bases). Germline V gives CDR1 LNHNV, CDR2 YYDKDF (reference sequence). This CDR3 is built from 15 residues. The V gene lost 0 bases and the J gene lost 2 bases, with 10 bases spanning the gap. CDR3 sequence reads: CATSRDVRGQETQYF. The CDR3 DNA reads TGTGCCACCAGCAGAGATGTCAGAGGGCAAGAGACCCAGTACTTC.

V and J are TRBV7-2 and TRBJ1-4, with TRBD1 as a possible D gene (6 bases). The CDR3 sequence is 17 residues long. V was cut by 1 base and J by 7 bases, with 19 bases left in between. Germline V lookup: CDR1 SGHTA, CDR2 FQGNSA. DNA of the CDR3: TGTGCCAGCAGCTTAGGGGGCCGGGGGGCTTTGAGTGAAAAACTGTTTTTT. Residues: CASSLGGRGALSEKLFF. Combining the CDR3 with reference TRBV7-2 and TRBJ1-4 gives the whole variable domain GAGVSQSPSNKVTEKGKDVELRCDPISGHTALYWYRQSLGQGLEFLIYFQGNSAPDKSGLPSDRFSAERTGGSVSTLTIQRTQQEDSAVYLCASSLGGRGALSEKLFFGSGTQLSVL.

The V and J genes are TRBV19 and TRBJ2-7; D gene uncertain. The CDR3 runs 15 residues. CDR1 and CDR2 from the germline V gene are LNHDA and SQIVND (reference sequence). The V and J ends lost 4 bases and 3 bases respectively, with 16 bases between them. The CDR3 DNA follows: TGTGCCAGTAGTAGCTGGCTTGGCCTCGACTACGAGCAGTACTTC. The encoded protein is CASSSWLGLDYEQYF.

V is TRBV6-6 and J is TRBJ2-7; TRBD1 might be the D (6 bases). The CDR3 sequence is 15 residues long. Trimming removed 4 bases at V and 8 bases at J, with 21 bases between. CDR1 is MNHNY and CDR2 is SVGAGI in the germline V gene (reference sequence). The chain's CDR3 is CASSSQRDKVGQQYF. CDR3 nucleotide sequence: TGTGCCAGCAGTTCGCAACGGGACAAGGTGGGTCAGCAGTACTTC.

The chain recombines TRBV13 with TRBJ1-2; 7 bases align to TRBD1. The CDR3 runs 15 residues. V was pared by 1 base and J by 4 bases, with 6 bases of the junction left unmatched. CDR1 and CDR2 (germline): PRHDT, FYEKMQ (reference sequence). The CDR3 sequence: CASSLEQGLVYGYTF. In DNA form, the CDR3 reads TGTGCCAGCAGCTTAGAACAGGGGCTCGTCTATGGCTACACCTTC.

The genes are TRBV7-9 and TRBJ2-7; no reliable D call. V gave up 1 base and J gave up 7 bases, with 14 bases separating them. Germline CDR1 and CDR2: SEHNR and FQNEAQ (reference sequence). The CDR3 is 14 amino acids. CDR3 in amino acids: CASSLDSYDREQYF. In nucleotides, the CDR3 is TGTGCCAGCAGCTTAGACAGCTATGACCGGGAGCAGTACTTC.

This rearrangement joins TRBV6-6 to TRBJ2-7; 12 bases fit TRBD2. The CDR3 is 14 residues long. The germline gives CDR1 MNHNY, CDR2 SVGAGI (reference sequence). Trimming took 5 bases from V and 2 from J; bases not matched to a gene: 1. The CDR3 protein is CASSASGGAYEQYF. CDR3 sequence (DNA): TGTGCCAGCAGTGCTAGCGGGGGGGCCTACGAGCAGTACTTC.

The gene calls are TRBV6-1 and TRBJ2-5; 9 nucleotides line up with TRBD1. The J call is doubtful: the DNA matches TRBJ2-7 better. CDR1 MNHNS and CDR2 SASEGT come from the germline V gene. The CDR3 extends over 14 amino acids. The CDR3 DNA sequence: TGTGCCAGCAGTGGGACAGGGGCCTCCTACGAGCAGTACTTC. It is translated as CASSGTGASYEQYF.

The chain employs TRBV6-6 and TRBJ2-1; 10 bases line up with TRBD2. CDR3 size: 16 residues. The trim removed 6 bases at V and 6 bases at J, leaving 11 bases unmatched. The germline V gene encodes CDR1 MNHNY and CDR2 SVGAGI (reference sequence). The CDR3 region is CASSHVPAGGPNEQFF. DNA of the CDR3: TGTGCCAGCAGCCATGTTCCAGCGGGAGGGCCCAATGAGCAGTTCTTC.

This chain uses TRBV7-8 with TRBJ2-7; tentatively, D is TRBD1 (5 bases). The germline V and J ends were trimmed by 2 bases and 2 bases, with 16 bases remaining between them. This CDR3 spans 16 amino acids. Germline assignment: CDR1 SGHVS and CDR2 FQNEAQ. The CDR3 spells CASSLMPGLDTYEQYF. CDR3 coding DNA: TGTGCCAGCAGCTTAATGCCCGGGCTGGACACCTACGAGCAGTACTTC. The whole variable domain, filled in from reference TRBV7-8 and TRBJ2-7, reads GAGVSQSPRYKVAKRGQDVALRCDPISGHVSLFWYQQALGQGPEFLTYFQNEAQLDKSGLPSDRFFAERPEGSVSTLKIQRTQQEDSAVYLCASSLMPGLDTYEQYFGPGTRLTVT.

The gene calls are TRBV6-5 and TRBJ1-6; possible D gene TRBD1, 6 bases. The CDR3 is 15 amino acids. Per the germline V gene, CDR1 is MNHEY and CDR2 is SVGAGI. Deletions cut 7 bases from V and 5 bases from J, with 15 bases between. The CDR3 bases are TGTGCCAGCAATCCCAGGGGTTTCGATAATTCACCCCTCCACTTT. It is translated as CASNPRGFDNSPLHF.

The chain links TRBV6-1 to TRBJ1-2; D is uncertain. The CDR3 is made up of 14 amino acids. Trimming cost V 2 bases and J 0 bases, with 7 bases left between them. CDR1 is MNHNS and CDR2 is SASEGT in the germline V gene. The DNA for the CDR3 is TGTGCCAGCAGTGAATCTCCCGCTAACTATGGCTACACCTTC. This gives the protein CASSESPANYGYTF.

The chain combines TRBV7-3 with TRBJ2-3, with D possibly TRBD2 on 6 matching bases. With 1 base removed from V and 1 base from J, the gap between germline ends came to 12 bases. CDR1 is SGHTA, CDR2 FQGTGA, per germline. There are 16 residues in the CDR3. The CDR3 DNA is TGTGCCAGCAGCTTAATGGGGGGATCTGGCACAGATACGCAGTATTTT. Protein product: CASSLMGGSGTDTQYF.

The rearrangement uses TRBV29-1 and TRBJ1-1, with TRBD1 matching over 7 bases. The CDR3 consists of 11 residues. J lost 6 bases, V lost 8 bases, and 6 bases had no gene match. Germline V gene lookup returns CDR1 SQVTM and CDR2 ANQGSEA. In DNA form, the CDR3 reads TGCAGCCATTACAGGGGCCCTGAAGCTTTCTTT. Translated: CSHYRGPEAFF.